These 24 T cell receptor beta chains were all obtained from the same sample, sequenced in a study of T-cell memory formation after mild COVID-19. Via MiXCR, TCRdb re-called the 5' RACE reads, giving one row per CDR3 protein. The table lists about 430,000 distinct CDR3 sequences, roughly 18% of them singletons, with roughly a fifth in the top ten. Sequenced input: PBMCs or a T cell subset sorted from them (not recorded which). The receptors stem from a man younger than 35 who had mild COVID-19 (a few samples of this study predate the infection). Cell type and time point are not known.

The genes are TRBV27 and TRBJ1-2; possible D gene TRBD1, 6 bases. The CDR3 spans 14 residues. Germline CDR1 and CDR2: MNHEY and SMNVEV (reference sequence). The V end was cut by 4 bases, the J end by 8 bases, with 17 bases between. DNA of the CDR3: TGTGCCAGCAGTTCCATCGACAGGCAAGGAGGCTACACCTTC. The encoded protein is CASSSIDRQGGYTF.

This clonotype appeared once. V gene TRBV9 combines with J gene TRBJ2-3, with D possibly called TRBD1 or TRBD2 (5 bases each). Germline CDR1 SGDLS, CDR2 YYNGEE. V was cut by 0 bases and J by 5 bases, with 10 bases left in between. The CDR3 totals 14 residues. CDR3 sequence (DNA): TGTGCCAGCAGCGTAGGAATGGGGGTAGATACGCAGTATTTT. It is translated as CASSVGMGVDTQYF. The full variable domain, with the rest looked up from reference TRBV9 and TRBJ2-3, is DSGVTQTPKHLITATGQRVTLRCSPRSGDLSVYWYQQSLDQGLQFLIQYYNGEERAKGNILERFSAQQFPDLHSELNLSSLELGDSALYFCASSVGMGVDTQYFGPGTRLTVL.

V usage is TRBV20-1 and J usage is TRBJ1-2, with 8 bases fitting TRBD1. Germline loops: CDR1 DFQATT, CDR2 SNEGSKA (reference sequence). Trimming at V came to 6 bases and at J to 4 bases, leaving 4 bases not matched to a gene. The CDR3 has 12 amino acids. CDR3 DNA sequence: TGCAGTGCCCCCGGACAGGGCTATGGCTACACCTTC. Its translation is CSAPGQGYGYTF.

A few counts support this clonotype. The chain combines TRBV12-3 or TRBV12-4 with TRBJ2-2; the D gene is possibly TRBD2 (5 bases). CDR3 size: 13 residues. Trimming took off 6 bases at V and 6 bases at J, with 11 bases between the two ends. In nucleotides, the CDR3 is TGTGCCAGCAGCCCCACTAGTGCCGGGGAGCTGTTTTTT. Translated: CASSPTSAGELFF.

This clonotype was seen a few times. This sequence joins TRBV6-5 and TRBJ1-6; D remains unclear. The CDR3 has 13 residues. Germline V gives CDR1 MNHEY, CDR2 SVGAGI. Trimming left V 6 bases short and J 3 bases short, with 6 bases between. CDR3 nucleotide sequence: TGTGCCAGCAGCCAAAACTATAATTCACCCCTCCACTTT. Its translation is CASSQNYNSPLHF.

This clonotype turned up a few times. J is TRBJ1-2 and V is TRBV25-1; D is unresolved. The CDR3 has 11 residues. Germline V gene lookup returns CDR1 MGHDK and CDR2 SYGVNS. V lost 4 bases and J lost 8, with 8 bases in between. The CDR3 sequence is CASSVGNGYTF. In DNA form, the CDR3 reads TGTGCCAGCAGTGTAGGGAACGGCTACACCTTC.

This rearrangement joins TRBV5-1 to TRBJ1-1; maybe TRBD1 (5 bases). The V end was cut by 6 bases, the J end by 0 bases, with 12 bases between. Germline V lookup: CDR1 SGHRS, CDR2 YFSETQ. This CDR3 spans 14 amino acids. CDR3 DNA sequence: TGCGCCAGCACCCGGGGGACCCTGAACACTGAAGCTTTCTTT. Its protein product is CASTRGTLNTEAFF.

This clonotype was seen more than once but under ten times. An end of the junction does not agree with germline; a read error may underlie this. This chain uses TRBV20-1 with TRBJ1-4; no firm D call. The CDR3 runs to 15 residues. Germline CDR1 reads DFQATT; CDR2 reads SNEGSKA (reference sequence). The CDR3 is CSARDPGIVNEKLFF. CDR3 nucleotide sequence: TGCAGCGCTAGAGACCCTGGGATAGTTAATGAAAAACTGTTTTTT.

This clonotype has only a few counts. Germline is not matched at one junction end, which may reflect a read error. The CDR3 coding sequence is TGTGCTAGCAGCTTAGACAGTAACACTGAAGCTTTCTTT. This translates into CASSLDSNTEAFF. The V call is TRBV7-7, the J call TRBJ1-1; TRBD1 might be the D (5 bases). CDR3 length equals 13 residues. Germline CDR1 SSHAT, CDR2 FNYEAQ (reference sequence).

The rearrangement uses TRBV11-2 and TRBJ2-7; D is ambiguous. The germline V gene has CDR1 SGHAT and CDR2 FQNNGV. Trimming left V 2 bases short and J 3 bases short, with 8 bases between. This CDR3 is built from 13 residues. Written as DNA, the CDR3 is TGTGCCAGCAGCTTACGTTCCTACTACGAGCAGTACGTC. Translated, it gives CASSLRSYYEQYV.

A few counts support this clonotype. This sequence joins TRBV7-9 and TRBJ1-5; D might be TRBD1 (5 bases). Germline V gene sequence: CDR1 SEHNR, CDR2 FQNEAQ (reference sequence). The CDR3 is made up of 15 amino acids. Trimming removed 0 bases from V and 7 bases from J, with 13 bases in between. CDR3 residues: CASSLAPGLEQPQHF. Here the CDR3 DNA reads TGTGCCAGCAGCTTAGCGCCAGGGTTGGAGCAGCCCCAGCATTTT.

This clonotype was counted ten times or more. The chain is built from TRBV7-3 and TRBJ2-1; the D gene is possibly TRBD1 (6 bases). Germline CDR1 SGHTA, CDR2 FQGTGA. This CDR3 comprises 15 residues. The germline V and J ends were trimmed by 2 bases and 0 bases, with 8 bases remaining between them. For the CDR3, the DNA is TGTGCCAGCAGCTTAGGGGGCGCCTCCTACAATGAGCAGTTCTTC. Protein: CASSLGGASYNEQFF.

This clonotype was picked up a small number of times. The junction departs from the called germline gene at one end, perhaps through a read error. The gene calls are TRBV5-6 and TRBJ2-5, with TRBD1 matching 7 bases. This CDR3 region has 13 residues. Looked up from germline, CDR1 is SGHDT and CDR2 is YYEEEE. The CDR3 coding sequence is TGTGCCAGCAGCAAGGACAGGCAAGGGACCCAGTACTTC. It specifies CASSKDRQGTQYF.

This clonotype was seen more than once but under ten times. The chain links TRBV20-1 to TRBJ2-1, with D possibly being TRBD2 (7 bases). Trimming took 1 base from V and 7 from J, leaving 17 bases between them. The CDR3 sequence is 15 residues long. The germline CDR1 and CDR2 sequences are DFQATT and SNEGSKA (reference sequence). The CDR3 region has the DNA TGCAGTGCTAGAGGGAAGGGGGGGCCGAAGAATGAGCAGTTCTTC. Translation gives CSARGKGGPKNEQFF.

This clonotype came up a few times. DNA of the CDR3: TGTGCCAGCAGTACGGACGGCACCAATCAGCCCCAGCATTTT. Its translation: CASSTDGTNQPQHF. The chain is built from TRBV7-2 and TRBJ1-5; D ambiguous. Germline loops: CDR1 SGHTA, CDR2 FQGNSA. Trimming stripped 6 bases from V and 3 bases from J, with 12 bases between. The CDR3 loop spans 14 amino acids.

Here the CDR3 DNA reads TGCGCCAGCAGCCCAAGGATGGGGGATGAAGCTTTCTTT. Its protein product is CASSPRMGDEAFF. This sequence joins TRBV5-1 and TRBJ1-1, with D possibly being TRBD1 (5 bases). V lost 4 bases to trimming and J lost 7 bases, with 14 bases between them. There are 13 residues in the CDR3. The germline V gene encodes CDR1 SGHRS and CDR2 YFSETQ. The full variable domain, rest sourced from reference TRBV5-1 and TRBJ1-1, is KAGVTQTPRYLIKTRGQQVTLSCSPISGHRSVSWYQQTPGQGLQFLFEYFSETQRNKGNFPGRFSGRQFSNSRSEMNVSTLELGDSALYLCASSPRMGDEAFFGQGTRLTVV.

This clonotype has more than one count but fewer than ten. The V and J genes are TRBV4-1 and TRBJ2-4; D perhaps matches TRBD2 (7 bases). The V end was cut by 6 bases, the J end by 3 bases, with 24 bases between. Germline V lookup: CDR1 MGHRA, CDR2 YSYEKL. The CDR3 has 18 residues. CDR3 region: CASSPLNEGGVSKNIQYF. The DNA of the CDR3 is TGCGCCAGCAGTCCGCTGAACGAGGGGGGGGTAAGCAAAAACATTCAGTACTTC.

This clonotype has only a few counts. CDR3 amino acids: CASSLIGSSTDTQYF. The CDR3 DNA follows: TGTGCCAGCAGCTTAATAGGGTCTAGCACAGATACGCAGTATTTT. The chain is built from TRBV7-9 and TRBJ2-3; D unclear. CDR1 and CDR2 (germline): SEHNR, FQNEAQ (reference sequence). The CDR3 sequence is 15 residues long. V was shortened by 2 bases and J by 0 bases, with 9 bases between the two germline ends. The full variable domain, in which reference TRBV7-9 and TRBJ2-3 provide the parts outside the CDR3, is DTGVSQNPRHKITKRGQNVTFRCDPISEHNRLYWYRQTLGQGPEFLTYFQNEAQLEKSRLLSDRFSAERPKGSFSTLEIQRTEQGDSAMYLCASSLIGSSTDTQYFGPGTRLTVL.

This clonotype was seen a few times. The rearrangement joins TRBV4-3 to TRBJ2-6; D possibly corresponds to TRBD2 (5 bases). Deletions cut 0 bases from V and 4 bases from J, with 16 bases between. The germline V gene has CDR1 LGHNA and CDR2 YSLEER. This CDR3 has 18 amino acids. CDR3 residues: CASSQEGGRASGANVLTF. The CDR3 DNA sequence: TGCGCCAGCAGCCAAGAAGGAGGTAGGGCGTCAGGGGCCAACGTCCTGACTTTC.

CDR3 nucleotide sequence: TGTGCCAGCAGCCCCCGGGAGGGCGGGGAGCTGTTTTTT. Translation: CASSPREGGELFF. The J gene is TRBJ2-2, the V gene TRBV3-1; 8 bases are shared with TRBD2. This CDR3 region has 13 residues. Germline trimming cut 4 bases from V and 7 bases from J; bases unmatched to any gene: 2. Germline assignment: CDR1 LGHDT and CDR2 YNNKEL (reference sequence).

This clonotype was seen more than once but under ten times. The V and J genes are TRBV6-2 or TRBV6-3 and TRBJ1-5; TRBD1 agrees at 7 bases. This CDR3 has 14 amino acids. The V segment lost 5 bases and the J segment 3 bases; nucleotides outside the gene matches: 4. The V gene's germline CDR1 is MNHEY and CDR2 SVGEGT. The CDR3 sequence: CASSGTDLNQPQHF. The DNA for the CDR3 is TGTGCCAGCAGTGGGACAGACCTCAATCAGCCCCAGCATTTT.

This clonotype was seen more than once but under ten times. The V gene is TRBV7-9, the J gene TRBJ2-7; 8 bases line up with TRBD2. V trimming: 5 bases; J trimming: 7 bases; junction bases outside the gene matches: 1. This CDR3 contains 11 residues. From germline, CDR1 is SEHNR and CDR2 FQNEAQ (reference sequence). CDR3 bases: TGTGCCAGCAGCCCGGGGGGGGAGCAGTACGTC. Translating it yields CASSPGGEQYV.

The sample holds a few counts of this clonotype. V gene TRBV5-1 combines with J gene TRBJ1-1; no reliable D call. This CDR3 has 14 residues. Germline CDR1 SGHRS, CDR2 YFSETQ. Between the trimmed V and J ends, which lost 0 bases and 1 base, there was a span of 7 bases. The CDR3 protein is CASSLAPENTEAFF. As DNA, the CDR3 is TGCGCCAGCAGCTTGGCCCCGGAGAACACTGAAGCTTTCTTT.

This clonotype has more than one count but fewer than ten. The chain links TRBV10-2 to TRBJ2-1, with unresolved D. The CDR3 runs to 13 residues. V lost 4 bases to trimming and J lost 2 bases, with 6 bases between them. Germline CDR1 and CDR2: WSHSY and SAAADI. CDR3 in DNA: TGCGCCAGCAGTGCTAGTACCTACAATGAGCAGTTCTTC. Translating it yields CASSASTYNEQFF.